Given below is one T cell receptor (beta chain) in context. The repertoire was sequenced with immunoSEQ multiplex PCR; TCRdb's copy has only in-frame clones and lacks some. Of 95,000 to 150,000 clones in the sample, about 93% are singletons; the top ten hold approximately 5.8%. This entry belongs to a study of T cell changes during pregnancy in multiple sclerosis. The CDR3 is made up of 14 amino acids. Trimming cost V 7 bases and J 8 bases, with 20 bases left between them. The V gene's germline CDR1 is MNHEY and CDR2 SVGAGI. The chain uses TRBV6-5 and TRBJ1-2; D unresolved. Material: peripheral blood, obtained before pregnancy. The receptor's source is a female donor with multiple sclerosis, enrolled in a pregnancy study. The CDR3, as DNA: TGTGCCAGCACTCCTTCCGTTGGAGTAGACGGCTACACCTTC. Translation: CASTPSVGVDGYTF.